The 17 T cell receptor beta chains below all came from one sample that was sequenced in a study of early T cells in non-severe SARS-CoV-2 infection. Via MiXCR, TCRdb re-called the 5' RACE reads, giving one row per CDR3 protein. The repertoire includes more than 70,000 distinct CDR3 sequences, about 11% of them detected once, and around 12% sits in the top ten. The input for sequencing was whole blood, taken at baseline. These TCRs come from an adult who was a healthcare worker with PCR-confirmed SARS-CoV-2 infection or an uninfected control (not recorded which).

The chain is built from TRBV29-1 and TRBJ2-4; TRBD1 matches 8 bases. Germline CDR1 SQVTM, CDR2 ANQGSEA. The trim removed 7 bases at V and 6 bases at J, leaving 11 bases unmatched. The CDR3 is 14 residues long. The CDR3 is CSAGGGQGGNIQYF. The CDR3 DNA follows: TGCAGCGCAGGCGGAGGACAGGGAGGAAACATTCAGTACTTC.

CDR3 bases: TGTGCCAGCACCCGGGACAGTCGGAACAATGAGCAGTTCTTC. It yields the protein CASTRDSRNNEQFF. The chain couples TRBV2 to TRBJ2-1, with 7 bases matching TRBD1. This CDR3 spans 14 amino acids. Germline CDR1 is SNHLY and CDR2 is FYNNEI. After removal of 7 bases from V and 5 bases from J, the junction contained 8 bases not matched to a gene. The entire variable domain, with the rest obtained from reference TRBV2 and TRBJ2-1, is as follows: EPEVTQTPSHQVTQMGQEVILRCVPISNHLYFYWYRQILGQKVEFLVSFYNNEISEKSEIFDDQFSVERPDGSNFTLKIRSTKLEDSAMYFCASTRDSRNNEQFFGPGTRLTVL.

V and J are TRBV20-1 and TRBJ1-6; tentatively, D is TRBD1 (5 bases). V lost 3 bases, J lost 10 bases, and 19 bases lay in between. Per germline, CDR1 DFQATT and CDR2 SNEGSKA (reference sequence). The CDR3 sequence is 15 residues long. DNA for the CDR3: TGCAGTGCTAGTGACGGGACTGCGGGGGGGTCACCCCTCCACTTT. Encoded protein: CSASDGTAGGSPLHF.

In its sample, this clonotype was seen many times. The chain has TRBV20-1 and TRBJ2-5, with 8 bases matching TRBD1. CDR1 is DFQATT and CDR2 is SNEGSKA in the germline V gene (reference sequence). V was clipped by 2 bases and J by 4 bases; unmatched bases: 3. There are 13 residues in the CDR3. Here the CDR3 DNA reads TGCAGTGCTAGACAGACAGGGGTAGAGACCCAGTACTTC. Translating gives CSARQTGVETQYF.

CDR3 protein: CASSSAVIVRTDTQYF. For the CDR3, the DNA is TGTGCCAGCAGCTCCGCCGTGATTGTTCGCACAGATACGCAGTATTTT. The chain is built from TRBV7-9 and TRBJ2-3; D not resolved. The germline V and J ends were trimmed by 4 bases and 1 base, with 15 bases remaining between them. The CDR3 length is 16 residues. In germline, CDR1 is SEHNR, CDR2 FQNEAQ (reference sequence).

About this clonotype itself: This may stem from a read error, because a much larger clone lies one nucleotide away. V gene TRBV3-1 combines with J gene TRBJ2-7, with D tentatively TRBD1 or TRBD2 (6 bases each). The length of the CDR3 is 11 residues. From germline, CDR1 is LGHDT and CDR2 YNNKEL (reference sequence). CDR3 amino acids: CDSSQGGGQYF. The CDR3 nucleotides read TGTGACAGCAGCCAAGGAGGGGGGCAGTACTTC.

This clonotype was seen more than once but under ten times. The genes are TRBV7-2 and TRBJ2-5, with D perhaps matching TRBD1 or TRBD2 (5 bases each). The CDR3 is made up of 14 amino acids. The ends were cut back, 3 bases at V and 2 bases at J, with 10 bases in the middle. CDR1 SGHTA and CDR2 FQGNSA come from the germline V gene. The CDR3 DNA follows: TGTGCCAGCAGCTTGAGTGGGGGACAAGAGACCCAGTACTTC. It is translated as CASSLSGGQETQYF.

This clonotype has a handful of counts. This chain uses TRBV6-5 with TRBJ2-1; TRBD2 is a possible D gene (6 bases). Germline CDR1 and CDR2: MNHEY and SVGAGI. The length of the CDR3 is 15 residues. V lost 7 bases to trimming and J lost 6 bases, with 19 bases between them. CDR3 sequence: CASTQRGLASNEQFF. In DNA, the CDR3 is TGTGCCAGCACCCAAAGGGGACTCGCTAGCAATGAGCAGTTCTTC.

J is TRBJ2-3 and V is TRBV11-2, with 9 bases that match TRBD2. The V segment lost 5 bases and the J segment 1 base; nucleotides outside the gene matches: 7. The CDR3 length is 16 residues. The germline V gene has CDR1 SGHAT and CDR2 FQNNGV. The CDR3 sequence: CASSDGGLAGTDTQYF. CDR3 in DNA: TGTGCCAGCAGCGACGGGGGACTAGCAGGCACAGATACGCAGTATTTT.

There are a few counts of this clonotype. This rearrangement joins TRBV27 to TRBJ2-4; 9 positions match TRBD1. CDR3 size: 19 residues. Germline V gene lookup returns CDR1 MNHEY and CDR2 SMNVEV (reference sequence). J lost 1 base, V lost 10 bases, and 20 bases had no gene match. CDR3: CATRTRTGDHRAAKNIQYF. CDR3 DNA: TGTGCCACGCGGACCCGGACAGGGGATCATCGCGCCGCCAAAAACATTCAGTACTTC.

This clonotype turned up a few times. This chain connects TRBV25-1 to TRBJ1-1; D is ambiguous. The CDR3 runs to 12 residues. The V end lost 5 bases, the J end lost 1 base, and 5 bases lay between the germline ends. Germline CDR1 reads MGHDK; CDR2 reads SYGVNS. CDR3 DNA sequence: TGTGCCAGCAGTACACCGAACACTGAAGCTTTCTTT. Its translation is CASSTPNTEAFF.

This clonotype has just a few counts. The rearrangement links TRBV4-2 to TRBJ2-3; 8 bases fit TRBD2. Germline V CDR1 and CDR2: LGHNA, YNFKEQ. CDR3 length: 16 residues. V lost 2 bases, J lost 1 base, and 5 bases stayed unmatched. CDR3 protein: CASSQPRGGGTDTQYF. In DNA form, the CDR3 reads TGTGCCAGCAGCCAACCTCGGGGGGGAGGCACAGATACGCAGTATTTT.

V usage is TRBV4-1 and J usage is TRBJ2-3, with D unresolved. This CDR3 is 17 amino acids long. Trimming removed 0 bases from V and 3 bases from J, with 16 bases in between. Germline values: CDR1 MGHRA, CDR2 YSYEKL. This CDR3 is CASSQDQRLVRTDTQYF. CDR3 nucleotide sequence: TGCGCCAGCAGCCAAGATCAGAGGCTAGTAAGGACAGATACGCAGTATTTT.

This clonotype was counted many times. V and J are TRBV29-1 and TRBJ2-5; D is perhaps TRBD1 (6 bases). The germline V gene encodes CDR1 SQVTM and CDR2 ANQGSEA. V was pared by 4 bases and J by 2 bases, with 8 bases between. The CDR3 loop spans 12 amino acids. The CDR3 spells CSVGTGQETQYF. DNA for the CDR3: TGCAGCGTTGGAACAGGGCAAGAGACCCAGTACTTC.

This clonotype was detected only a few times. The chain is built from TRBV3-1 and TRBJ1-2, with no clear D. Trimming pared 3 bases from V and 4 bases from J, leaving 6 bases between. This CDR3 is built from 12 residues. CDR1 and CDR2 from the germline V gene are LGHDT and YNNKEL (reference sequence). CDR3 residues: CASSQGIYGYTF. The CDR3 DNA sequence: TGTGCCAGCAGCCAGGGTATCTATGGCTACACCTTC.

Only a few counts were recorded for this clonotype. As DNA, the CDR3 is TGTGCCAGCAGCTTGTACCTTTCAAGGAACACTGAAGCTTTCTTT. It encodes CASSLYLSRNTEAFF. V gene TRBV5-5 combines with J gene TRBJ1-1, with D unclear. Germline assignment: CDR1 SGHKS and CDR2 YYEKEE (reference sequence). Trimming took 1 base from V and 1 from J, leaving 11 bases between them. CDR3 length: 15 amino acids.

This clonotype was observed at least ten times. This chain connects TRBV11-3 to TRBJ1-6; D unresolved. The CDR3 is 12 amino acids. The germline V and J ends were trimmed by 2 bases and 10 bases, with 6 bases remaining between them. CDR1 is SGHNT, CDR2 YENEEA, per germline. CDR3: CASSLRPSPLHF. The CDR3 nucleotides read TGTGCCAGCAGCTTACGTCCATCACCCCTCCACTTT.